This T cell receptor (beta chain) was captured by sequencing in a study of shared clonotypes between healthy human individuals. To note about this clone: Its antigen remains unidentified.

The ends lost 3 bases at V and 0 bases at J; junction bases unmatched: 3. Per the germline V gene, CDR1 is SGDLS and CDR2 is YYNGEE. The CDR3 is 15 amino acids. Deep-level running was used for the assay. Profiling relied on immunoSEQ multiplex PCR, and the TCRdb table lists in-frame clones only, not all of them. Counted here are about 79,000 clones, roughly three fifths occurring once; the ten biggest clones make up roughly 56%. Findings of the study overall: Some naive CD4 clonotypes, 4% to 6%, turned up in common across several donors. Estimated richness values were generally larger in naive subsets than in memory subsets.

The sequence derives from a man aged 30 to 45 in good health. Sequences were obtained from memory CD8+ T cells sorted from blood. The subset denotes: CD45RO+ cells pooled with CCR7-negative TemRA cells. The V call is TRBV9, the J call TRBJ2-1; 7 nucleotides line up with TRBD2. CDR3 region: CASSGGTNSYNEQFF. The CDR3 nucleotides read TGTGCCAGCAGCGGTGGGACTAACTCCTACAATGAGCAGTTCTTC.